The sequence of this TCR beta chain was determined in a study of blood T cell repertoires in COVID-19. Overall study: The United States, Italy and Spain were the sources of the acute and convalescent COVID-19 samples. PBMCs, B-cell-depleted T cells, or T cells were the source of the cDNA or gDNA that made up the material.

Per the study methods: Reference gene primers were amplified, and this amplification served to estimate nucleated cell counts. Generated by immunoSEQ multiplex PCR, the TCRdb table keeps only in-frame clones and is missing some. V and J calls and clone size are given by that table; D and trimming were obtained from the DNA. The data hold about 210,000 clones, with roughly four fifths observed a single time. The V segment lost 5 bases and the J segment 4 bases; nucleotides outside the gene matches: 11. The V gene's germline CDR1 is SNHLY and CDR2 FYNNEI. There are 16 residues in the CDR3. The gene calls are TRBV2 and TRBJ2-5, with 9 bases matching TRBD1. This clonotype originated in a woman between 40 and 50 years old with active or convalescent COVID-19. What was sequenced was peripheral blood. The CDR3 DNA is TGTGCCAGCAGTCTACGACAGGGGGGAGTAGGAGAGACCCAGTACTTC. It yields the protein CASSLRQGGVGETQYF.